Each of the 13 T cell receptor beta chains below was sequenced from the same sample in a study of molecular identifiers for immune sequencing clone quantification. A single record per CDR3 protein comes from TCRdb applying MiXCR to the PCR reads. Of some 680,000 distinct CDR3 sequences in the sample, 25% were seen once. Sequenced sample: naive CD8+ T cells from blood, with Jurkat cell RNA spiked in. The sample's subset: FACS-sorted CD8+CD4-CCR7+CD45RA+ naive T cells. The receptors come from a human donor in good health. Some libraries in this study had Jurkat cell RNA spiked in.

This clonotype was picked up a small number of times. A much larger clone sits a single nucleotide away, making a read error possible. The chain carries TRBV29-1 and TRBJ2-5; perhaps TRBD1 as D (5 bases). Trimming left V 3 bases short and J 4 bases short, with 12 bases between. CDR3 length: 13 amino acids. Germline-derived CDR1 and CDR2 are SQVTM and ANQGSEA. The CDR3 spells CSVDLTVGETQYF. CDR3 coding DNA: TGCAGCGTTGATTTGACAGTCGGAGAGACCCAGTACTTC.

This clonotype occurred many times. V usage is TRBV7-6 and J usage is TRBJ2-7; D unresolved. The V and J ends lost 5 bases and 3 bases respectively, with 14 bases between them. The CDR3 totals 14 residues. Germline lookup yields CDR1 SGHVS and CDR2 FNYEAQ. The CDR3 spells CASSLGTENYEQYF. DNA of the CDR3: TGTGCCAGCAGCCTTGGCACAGAGAACTACGAGCAGTACTTC.

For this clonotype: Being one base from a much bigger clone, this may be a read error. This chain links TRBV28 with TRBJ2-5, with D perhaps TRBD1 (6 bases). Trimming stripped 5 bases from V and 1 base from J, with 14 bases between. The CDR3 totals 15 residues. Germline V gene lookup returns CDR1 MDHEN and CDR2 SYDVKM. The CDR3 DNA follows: TGTGCCAGCAGTGCAAGGACAGAGTCCCAAGAGACCCAGTACTTC. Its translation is CASSARTESQETQYF.

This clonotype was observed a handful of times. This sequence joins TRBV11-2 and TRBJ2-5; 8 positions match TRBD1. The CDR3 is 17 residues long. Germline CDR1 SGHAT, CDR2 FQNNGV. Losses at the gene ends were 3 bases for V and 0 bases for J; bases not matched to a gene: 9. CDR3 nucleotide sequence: TGTGCCAGCAGCTTCCCTCGACAGGGGCGGTACCAAGAGACCCAGTACTTC. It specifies CASSFPRQGRYQETQYF.

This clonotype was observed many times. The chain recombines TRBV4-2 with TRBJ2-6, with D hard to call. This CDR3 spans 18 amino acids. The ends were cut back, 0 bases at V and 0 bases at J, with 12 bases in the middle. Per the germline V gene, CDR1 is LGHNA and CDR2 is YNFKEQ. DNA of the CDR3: TGTGCCAGCAGCCAAGAAACAGATATATACTCTGGGGCCAACGTCCTGACTTTC. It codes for CASSQETDIYSGANVLTF.

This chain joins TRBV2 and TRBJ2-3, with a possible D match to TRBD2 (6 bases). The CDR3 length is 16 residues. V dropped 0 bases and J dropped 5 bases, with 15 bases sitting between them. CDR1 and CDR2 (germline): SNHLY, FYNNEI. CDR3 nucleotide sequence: TGTGCCAGCAGTGAAGCGCTGGGGGGTCTCGGAGATACGCAGTATTTT. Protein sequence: CASSEALGGLGDTQYF.

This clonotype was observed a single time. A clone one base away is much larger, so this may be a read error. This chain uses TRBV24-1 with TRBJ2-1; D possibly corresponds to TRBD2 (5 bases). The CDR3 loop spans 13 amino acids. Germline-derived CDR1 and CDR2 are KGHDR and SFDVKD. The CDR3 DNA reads TGTGCCACCAGTGATTGGGCGGGCAATGCGCAGTTCTTC. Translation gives CATSDWAGNAQFF.

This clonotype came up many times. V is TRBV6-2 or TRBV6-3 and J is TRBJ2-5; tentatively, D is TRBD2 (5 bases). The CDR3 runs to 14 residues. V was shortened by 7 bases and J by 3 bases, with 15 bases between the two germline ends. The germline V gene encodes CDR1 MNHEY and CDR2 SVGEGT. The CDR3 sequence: CASTLGSLEETQYF. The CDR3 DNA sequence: TGTGCCAGCACCCTTGGGAGCCTGGAAGAGACCCAGTACTTC.

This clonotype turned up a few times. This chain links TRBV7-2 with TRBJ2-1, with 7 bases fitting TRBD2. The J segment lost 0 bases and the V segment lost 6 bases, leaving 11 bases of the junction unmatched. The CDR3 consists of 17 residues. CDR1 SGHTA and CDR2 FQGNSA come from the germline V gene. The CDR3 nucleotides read TGTGCCAGCAGTTCCACTATAGCGGGTAGCTCCTACAATGAGCAGTTCTTC. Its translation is CASSSTIAGSSYNEQFF. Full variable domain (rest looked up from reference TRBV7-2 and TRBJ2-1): GAGVSQSPSNKVTEKGKDVELRCDPISGHTALYWYRQSLGQGLEFLIYFQGNSAPDKSGLPSDRFSAERTGGSVSTLTIQRTQQEDSAVYLCASSSTIAGSSYNEQFFGPGTRLTVL.

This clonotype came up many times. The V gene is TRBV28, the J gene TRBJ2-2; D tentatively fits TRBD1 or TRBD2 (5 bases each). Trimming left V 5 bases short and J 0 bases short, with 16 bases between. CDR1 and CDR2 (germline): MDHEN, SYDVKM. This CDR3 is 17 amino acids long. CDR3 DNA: TGTGCCAGCAGTCTAGGGACCCAGGAAACGAACACCGGGGAGCTGTTTTTT. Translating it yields CASSLGTQETNTGELFF.

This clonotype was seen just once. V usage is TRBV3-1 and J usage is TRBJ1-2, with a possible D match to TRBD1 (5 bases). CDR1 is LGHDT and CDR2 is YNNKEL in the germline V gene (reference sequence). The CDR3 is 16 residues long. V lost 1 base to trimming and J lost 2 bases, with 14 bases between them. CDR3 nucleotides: TGTGCCAGCAGCCAAGTCGCCGGGACCGCCAACTATGGCTACACCTTC. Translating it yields CASSQVAGTANYGYTF.

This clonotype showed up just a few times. The CDR3, as DNA: TGTGCCAGCTCCGGGACTCTCTTCTACGAGCAGTACTTC. Its protein product is CASSGTLFYEQYF. The V and J genes are TRBV6-1 and TRBJ2-7, with D possibly TRBD2 on 6 matching bases. The CDR3 is 13 amino acids. Germline V CDR1 and CDR2: MNHNS, SASEGT. Deletions cut 8 bases from V and 3 bases from J, with 14 bases between.

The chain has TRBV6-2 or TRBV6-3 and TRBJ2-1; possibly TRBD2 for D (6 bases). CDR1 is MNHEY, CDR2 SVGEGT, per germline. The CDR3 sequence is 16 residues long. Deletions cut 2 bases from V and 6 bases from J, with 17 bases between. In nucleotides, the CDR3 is TGTGCCAGCAGTTACCGAACGGGGGAGAGGGGCAATGAGCAGTTCTTC. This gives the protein CASSYRTGERGNEQFF.